The rows below give T cell receptor beta chains drawn from one sample of a study of T cells in pancreatic ductal adenocarcinoma. Clones were sequenced by immunoSEQ multiplex PCR, and TCRdb holds only the in-frame ones, with some missing. In the table there are approximately 12,000 clones, roughly 85% of which are singletons. The specimen sequenced was PBMCs. The receptors were gathered from a human donor with pancreatic ductal adenocarcinoma. Both conserved end residues are part of each CDR3. D genes are given only for firm matches. Size tells how often a clone was seen (once, few, many) or the class of an expanded clone, and some rows leave it out.

d_call: NA; v_call: TRBV19; clone_size: NA; j_call: TRBJ1-5; cdr3_nt: TGTGCCAGTAGTAAATCGAGCGTTCAGGGCAATCAGCCCCAGCATTTT; cdr3_aa: CASSKSSVQGNQPQHF
d_call: NA; v_call: TRBV4-1; clone_size: NA; j_call: TRBJ2-4; cdr3_nt: TGCGCCAGCAGTCCGGGTCCGCCTAGGACCAAAAACATTCAGTACTTC; cdr3_aa: CASSPGPPRTKNIQYF
d_call: TRBD1; v_call: TRBV18; clone_size: NA; j_call: TRBJ1-2; cdr3_nt: TGTGCCAGCTCTCCTGACAGGGGTTATGGCTACACCTTC; cdr3_aa: CASSPDRGYGYTF
d_call: NA; v_call: TRBV12-5; clone_size: NA; j_call: TRBJ1-4; cdr3_nt: TGTGCTAGTGGTTTGGTACGGGGGGGACAAGAAAAACTGTTTTTT; cdr3_aa: CASGLVRGGQEKLFF
d_call: NA; v_call: TRBV12-5; clone_size: NA; j_call: TRBJ1-4; cdr3_nt: TGTGCTAGTGCCCCGAGACTCGGCGAAAAACTGTTTTTT; cdr3_aa: CASAPRLGEKLFF
d_call: TRBD1; v_call: TRBV7-2; clone_size: NA; j_call: TRBJ1-4; cdr3_nt: TGTGCCAGCAGTCCGGACAGGGGTAATGAAAAACTGTTTTTT; cdr3_aa: CASSPDRGNEKLFF
d_call: NA; v_call: TRBV5-5; clone_size: NA; j_call: TRBJ1-5; cdr3_nt: TGTGCCAGCAGCTTGCAGGCGGGCAATCAGCCCCAGCATTTT; cdr3_aa: CASSLQAGNQPQHF
d_call: NA; v_call: TRBV11-2; clone_size: few; j_call: TRBJ2-5; cdr3_nt: TGTGCCAGCAGCCTTCCGACGGAGACCCAGTACTTC; cdr3_aa: CASSLPTETQYF
d_call: NA; v_call: TRBV7-9; clone_size: NA; j_call: TRBJ2-1; cdr3_nt: TGTGCCAGCAGCTTGTTCATGGCTAATGAGCAGTTCTTC; cdr3_aa: CASSLFMANEQFF
d_call: NA; v_call: TRBV5-1; clone_size: NA; j_call: TRBJ1-2; cdr3_nt: TGCGCCAGCAGCGATGATGGGTCCTATGGCTACACCTTC; cdr3_aa: CASSDDGSYGYTF
d_call: NA; v_call: TRBV5-6; clone_size: NA; j_call: TRBJ2-3; cdr3_nt: TGTGCCAGCAGAAACCGGGGCATAATCACAGATACGCAGTATTTT; cdr3_aa: CASRNRGIITDTQYF
d_call: NA; v_call: TRBV29-1; clone_size: once; j_call: TRBJ1-1; cdr3_nt: TGCAGCGTTGATGACATAAAGTGGGCGATGAACACTGAAGCTTTCTTT; cdr3_aa: CSVDDIKWAMNTEAFF
d_call: TRBD2; v_call: TRBV7-9; clone_size: NA; j_call: TRBJ2-5; cdr3_nt: TGTGCCAGCAGCTTCGGGACCGGGACTAGCGGGAGGCACCAAGAGACCCAGTACTTC; cdr3_aa: CASSFGTGTSGRHQETQYF
d_call: NA; v_call: TRBV7-8; clone_size: once; j_call: TRBJ2-7; cdr3_nt: TGTGCCAGCACCATCTCGACTAGGAGCGGCTCCTACGAGCAGTACTTC; cdr3_aa: CASTISTRSGSYEQYF
d_call: NA; v_call: TRBV10-1; clone_size: NA; j_call: TRBJ2-7; cdr3_nt: TGCGCCAGCAGTGCCTCGATGACAGGCGACAAGCAGTACTTC; cdr3_aa: CASSASMTGDKQYF
d_call: NA; v_call: TRBV7-9; clone_size: NA; j_call: TRBJ2-1; cdr3_nt: TGTGCCACCAACGCCAGAGACATCAATGAGCAGTTCTTC; cdr3_aa: CATNARDINEQFF
d_call: TRBD1; v_call: TRBV7-9; clone_size: NA; j_call: TRBJ1-4; cdr3_nt: TGTGCCAGCAGCTCGACAGGGGAAGAAAAACTGTTTTTT; cdr3_aa: CASSSTGEEKLFF
d_call: NA; v_call: TRBV11-2; clone_size: NA; j_call: TRBJ2-3; cdr3_nt: TGTGCCAGCAGCTTAGTTGAGAGGGGTACGCAGTATTTT; cdr3_aa: CASSLVERGTQYF
d_call: TRBD2; v_call: TRBV28; clone_size: NA; j_call: TRBJ2-2; cdr3_nt: TGTGCCAGCAGTTTTGGGGGGGTCACCGGGGAGCTGTTTTTT; cdr3_aa: CASSFGGVTGELFF
d_call: TRBD2; v_call: TRBV18; clone_size: NA; j_call: TRBJ2-5; cdr3_nt: TGTGCCAGCTCACCCGGACTAGCGGGAGTTCAAGAGACCCAGTACTTC; cdr3_aa: CASSPGLAGVQETQYF
d_call: NA; v_call: TRBV25-1; clone_size: NA; j_call: TRBJ1-2; cdr3_nt: TGTGCCAGCAGCCGGGGAGCGGCGGATCAGGGCTACACCTTC; cdr3_aa: CASSRGAADQGYTF
d_call: TRBD2; v_call: TRBV9; clone_size: NA; j_call: TRBJ2-2; cdr3_nt: TGTGCCAGCCAACGGGACTATGACACCGGGGAGCTGTTTTTT; cdr3_aa: CASQRDYDTGELFF
d_call: TRBD1; v_call: TRBV19; clone_size: once; j_call: TRBJ1-2; cdr3_nt: TGTGCCAGTAGTATAGGGTTGACAGGGGACGGCTACACCTTC; cdr3_aa: CASSIGLTGDGYTF
d_call: NA; v_call: TRBV9; clone_size: NA; j_call: TRBJ1-6; cdr3_nt: TGTGCCAGCAGCGTAGGAGGTCCGAGGGGATCACCCCTCCACTTT; cdr3_aa: CASSVGGPRGSPLHF
d_call: NA; v_call: TRBV30; clone_size: NA; j_call: TRBJ1-1; cdr3_nt: TGTGCCTGGAGTGGGGGCGGAGGGGACACTGAAGCTTTCTTT; cdr3_aa: CAWSGGGGDTEAFF
d_call: NA; v_call: TRBV6-4; clone_size: NA; j_call: TRBJ2-2; cdr3_nt: TGTGCCAGCAGTGACCCTAGCCCGAACACCGGGGAGCTGTTTTTT; cdr3_aa: CASSDPSPNTGELFF
d_call: TRBD2; v_call: TRBV5-4; clone_size: NA; j_call: TRBJ2-1; cdr3_nt: TGTGCCAGCAGCTTGGGCAGCGGGGGGGTGGGTGAGCAGTTCTTC; cdr3_aa: CASSLGSGGVGEQFF
d_call: TRBD1; v_call: TRBV9; clone_size: NA; j_call: TRBJ2-3; cdr3_nt: TGTGCCAGCAGCGTAGTACAGGGGGATACGCAGTATTTT; cdr3_aa: CASSVVQGDTQYF
d_call: TRBD1; v_call: TRBV6-1; clone_size: NA; j_call: TRBJ2-3; cdr3_nt: TGTGCCAGCAGTTTGGGTCCGACAGGGCGAGATACGCAGTATTTT; cdr3_aa: CASSLGPTGRDTQYF
d_call: TRBD2; v_call: TRBV2; clone_size: NA; j_call: TRBJ2-1; cdr3_nt: TGTGCCAGCGGAGCGGGAATCAGGGAGCAGTTCTTC; cdr3_aa: CASGAGIREQFF
d_call: NA; v_call: TRBV6-5; clone_size: NA; j_call: TRBJ1-4; cdr3_nt: TGTGCCAGCAGTTACTCGAGTGGGAATGAAAAACTGTTTTTT; cdr3_aa: CASSYSSGNEKLFF
d_call: NA; v_call: TRBV30; clone_size: NA; j_call: TRBJ2-5; cdr3_nt: TGTGCCTGGAGTATCGTGGGGGAGACCCAGTACTTC; cdr3_aa: CAWSIVGETQYF
d_call: NA; v_call: TRBV5-6; clone_size: NA; j_call: TRBJ2-1; cdr3_nt: TGTGCCAGCAGCCAGGGTTTTGAGCAGTTCTTC; cdr3_aa: CASSQGFEQFF
d_call: NA; v_call: TRBV9; clone_size: NA; j_call: TRBJ1-2; cdr3_nt: TGTGCCAGCAGCGATGGATTCACAAGAAACTATGGCTACACCTTC; cdr3_aa: CASSDGFTRNYGYTF
d_call: NA; v_call: TRBV11-2; clone_size: NA; j_call: TRBJ1-4; cdr3_nt: TGTGCCAGCAGCTTATGGCAGGCACCTAATGAAAAACTGTTTTTT; cdr3_aa: CASSLWQAPNEKLFF
d_call: TRBD2; v_call: TRBV7-8; clone_size: once; j_call: TRBJ2-7; cdr3_nt: TGTGCCAGCAAGGTAGCGGGAGCATACGAGCAGTACTTC; cdr3_aa: CASKVAGAYEQYF
d_call: NA; v_call: TRBV21-1; clone_size: few; j_call: TRBJ2-7; cdr3_nt: TGTGCCAGCAGCAAAGAGAGGACTAGCGGGAAGAACGAGCAGTACTTC; cdr3_aa: CASSKERTSGKNEQYF
d_call: TRBD2; v_call: TRBV2; clone_size: few; j_call: TRBJ2-5; cdr3_nt: TGTGCCAGCAGTGGACTAGCGAGACAAGAGACCCAGTACTTC; cdr3_aa: CASSGLARQETQYF
d_call: TRBD2; v_call: TRBV7-3; clone_size: once; j_call: TRBJ2-3; cdr3_nt: TGTGCCAGCAGCCCGGGACTAGTGGCTGATACGCAGTATTTT; cdr3_aa: CASSPGLVADTQYF
d_call: NA; v_call: TRBV7-5; clone_size: NA; j_call: TRBJ1-5; cdr3_nt: TGTGCCAGAACCGTGGGGGACGAACACACTAATAGCAATCAGCCCCAGCATTTT; cdr3_aa: CARTVGDEHTNSNQPQHF
d_call: NA; v_call: TRBV4-1; clone_size: NA; j_call: TRBJ1-6; cdr3_nt: TGCGCCAGCAGAGGACGGGCGGATTCACCCCTCCACTTT; cdr3_aa: CASRGRADSPLHF
d_call: NA; v_call: TRBV7-3; clone_size: NA; j_call: TRBJ1-4; cdr3_nt: TGTGCCAGCAGCTTATGGCAGGCACCTAATGAAAAACTGTTTTTT; cdr3_aa: CASSLWQAPNEKLFF
d_call: NA; v_call: TRBV19; clone_size: NA; j_call: TRBJ2-7; cdr3_nt: TGTGCCAGTAGTGTTATGGGGCAGGCCTCCTACGAGCAGTACTTC; cdr3_aa: CASSVMGQASYEQYF
d_call: NA; v_call: TRBV7-8; clone_size: NA; j_call: TRBJ2-3; cdr3_nt: TGTGCCAGCAGCTCGGACAGCCAGAGGTCAGATACGCAGTATTTT; cdr3_aa: CASSSDSQRSDTQYF
d_call: TRBD2; v_call: TRBV19; clone_size: NA; j_call: TRBJ2-1; cdr3_nt: TGTGCCAGTAGTATCGTTAGCGGGGGGGGAAATGAGCAGTTCTTC; cdr3_aa: CASSIVSGGGNEQFF
d_call: TRBD1; v_call: TRBV14; clone_size: NA; j_call: TRBJ2-7; cdr3_nt: TGTGCCAGCAGCCAAAACTTACCGGGACAGGTAGGGGACGAGCAGTACTTC; cdr3_aa: CASSQNLPGQVGDEQYF
d_call: NA; v_call: TRBV21-1; clone_size: NA; j_call: TRBJ2-7; cdr3_nt: TGTGCCAGCAGCAAAGGGCGCCATGAGGTACTGTACGAGCAGTACTTC; cdr3_aa: CASSKGRHEVLYEQYF